This section outlines one TCR beta chain sequence together with its context. A clone one base away is much larger, so this may be a read error. TCRdb analysed the PCR reads with MiXCR anew, one entry per CDR3 protein. The data show about 90,000 distinct CDR3 sequences, about half seen once. The data stem from a study of CDR3 diversity in severe acne. CDR3 size: 13 residues. Per germline, CDR1 SNHLY and CDR2 FYNNEI. V lost 4 bases to trimming and J lost 7 bases, with 13 bases between them. The receptor's source is a male donor in good health, serving as a control. This sequence joins TRBV2 and TRBJ1-2; no reliable D call. The source material was blood. The CDR3, as DNA: TGTGCCAGCAGTGGCCGGGTTGAAGCTGGCTACACCTTC. Encoded protein: CASSGRVEAGYTF.